This T cell receptor (beta chain) came from a study of beta chain features in type 1 diabetes. Sequencing targeted expressed TCRB transcripts, as all isolated RNA had been reverse transcribed. Profiling relied on immunoSEQ multiplex PCR, and the TCRdb table lists in-frame clones only, not all of them. The table records 390,000 or so clones, 11% to 15% of them present only once. Sequencing was performed on naive CD4+ T cells from blood. The clonotype comes from a man younger than 45 in good health.

The CDR3 DNA reads as TGTGCCAGCAGCTTATCAAGGTTGAACACCGGGGAGCTGTTTTTT. This codes for CASSLSRLNTGELFF. This sequence joins TRBV7-2 and TRBJ2-2, with unresolved D. Germline CDR1 and CDR2: SGHTA and FQGNSA. The CDR3 is made up of 15 amino acids. V was pared by 2 bases and J by 1 base, with 8 bases between.